At least ten counts were recorded for the clone carrying this TCR beta chain. The missing CDR3 end, 3 residues past where the read stops, is filled in from the germline J gene. This entry comes from a study of T cell clonality in common variable immunodeficiency. Sequencing used immunoSEQ multiplex PCR; TCRdb keeps in-frame clones, though not all of them. The counts give roughly 60,000 clones, none of them seen only once; roughly 1.7% is held by the top ten. There are 18 residues in the CDR3. The J segment lost 0 bases and the V segment lost 0 bases, leaving 6 bases of the junction unmatched. Germline values: CDR1 MGHRA, CDR2 YSYEKL.

Material for sequencing was peripheral blood mononuclear cells. This receptor was obtained from a person aged 18 to 75 in good health. This sequence joins TRBV4-1 and TRBJ2-3; 10 bases are shared with TRBD2. CDR3 bases read: TGCGCCAGCAGCCAAGATCCTAGCGGGAGTGGGAGCACAGATACG. It is translated as CASSQDPSGSGSTDT. The whole CDR3 sequence is CASSQDPSGSGSTDTQYF.